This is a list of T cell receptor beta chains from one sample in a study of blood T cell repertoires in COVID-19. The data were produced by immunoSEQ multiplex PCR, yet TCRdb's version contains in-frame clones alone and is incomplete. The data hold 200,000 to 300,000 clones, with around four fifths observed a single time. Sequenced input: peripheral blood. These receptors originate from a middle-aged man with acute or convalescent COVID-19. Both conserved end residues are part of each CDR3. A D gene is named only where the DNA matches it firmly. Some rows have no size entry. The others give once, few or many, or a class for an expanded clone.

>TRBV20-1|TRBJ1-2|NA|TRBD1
TGCAGTGCTAGTAAGGGGTTCCGGGGACAGCCGAACTATGGCTACACCTTC
CSASKGFRGQPNYGYTF
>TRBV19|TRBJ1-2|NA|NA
TGTGCCAGTAGTATCCAGGGTGCCTATGGCTACACCTTC
CASSIQGAYGYTF
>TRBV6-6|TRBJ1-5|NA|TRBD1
TGTGCCAGCAGTTGGACAGGGGGGATCAGTCAGCCCCAGCATTTT
CASSWTGGISQPQHF
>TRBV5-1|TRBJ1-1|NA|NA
TGCGCCAGCAGCTTGGATGCCGGGAACACTGAAGCTTTCTTT
CASSLDAGNTEAFF
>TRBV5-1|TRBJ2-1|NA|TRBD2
TGCGCCAGCAGCTCGCTAGCGGGGGGAGACAATGAGCAGTTCTTC
CASSSLAGGDNEQFF
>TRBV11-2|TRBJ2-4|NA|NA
TGTGCCAGCAGCTTAGCTTTAACAGAGAGAAACATTCAGTACTTC
CASSLALTERNIQYF
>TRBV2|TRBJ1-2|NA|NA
TGTGCCAGCAGTGAGCAGGGCTCTAACTATGGCTACACCTTC
CASSEQGSNYGYTF
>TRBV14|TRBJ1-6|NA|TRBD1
TGTGCCAGCAGACCGGGACAGTCTAATTCACCCCTCCACTTT
CASRPGQSNSPLHF
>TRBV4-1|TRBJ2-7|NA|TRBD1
TGCGCCAGCAGCCAACACCGGGACAGGGGGCTCGAGCAGTACTTC
CASSQHRDRGLEQYF
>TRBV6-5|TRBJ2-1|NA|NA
TGTGCCAGCAGTTACCTCAGGGGAGATGATGAGCAGTTCTTC
CASSYLRGDDEQFF
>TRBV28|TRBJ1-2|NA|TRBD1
TGTGCCAGCAGTTTATTCTCCGCCCGCCCGGACAGGGGCGGTGGCTACACCTTC
CASSLFSARPDRGGGYTF
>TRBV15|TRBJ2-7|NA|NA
TGTGCCACCAGCAGAGATAAAGCGGTAACCTACGAGCAGTACTTC
CATSRDKAVTYEQYF
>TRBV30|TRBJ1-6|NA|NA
TGTGCCTGGGGCGGGGGGGCCACCCTCCACTTT
CAWGGGATLHF
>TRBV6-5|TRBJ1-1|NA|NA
TGTGCCAGCAGTTACGGGCCCCAACAGGGTGGGGTTGAAGCTTTCTTT
CASSYGPQQGGVEAFF
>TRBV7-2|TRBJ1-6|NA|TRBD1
TGTGCCAGCTCTCTCCGGGACAGTAATTCACCCCTCCACTTT
CASSLRDSNSPLHF
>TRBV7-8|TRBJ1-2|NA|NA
TGTGCCAGCAGCGCCCGACAGCTCAACCCCGGCTACACCTTC
CASSARQLNPGYTF
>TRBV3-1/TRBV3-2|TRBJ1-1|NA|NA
TGTGCCAGCAGCCTTGACAGTAACACTGAAGCTTTCTTT
CASSLDSNTEAFF
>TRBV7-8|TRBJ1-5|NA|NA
TGTGCCAGCAGCTCAAACTCCAGGGTCGACCAGCCCCAGCATTTT
CASSSNSRVDQPQHF
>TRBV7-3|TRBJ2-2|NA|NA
TGTGCCAGCAGCTTCAATACTTTCACCGGGGAGCTGTTTTTT
CASSFNTFTGELFF
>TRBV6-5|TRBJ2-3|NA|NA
TGTGCCAGCAGTTACGGAGCTCCCACAGATACGCAGTATTTT
CASSYGAPTDTQYF
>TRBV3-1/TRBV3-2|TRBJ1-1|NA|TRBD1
TGTGCCAGCAGCCATGGGACAGGGAGAGGGAACACTGAAGCTTTCTTT
CASSHGTGRGNTEAFF
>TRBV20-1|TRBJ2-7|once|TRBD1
TGCAGTGCTAGTTCAGGGGGCCCGTCCTACGAGCAGTACTTC
CSASSGGPSYEQYF
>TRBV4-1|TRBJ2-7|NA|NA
TGCGCCAGCAGCCAAGATGCGGGGAGATTAGACGGCTCCTACGAGCAGTACTTC
CASSQDAGRLDGSYEQYF
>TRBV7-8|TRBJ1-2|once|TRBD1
TGTGCCAGCAGCGCCTACAGGGGAGAAAACTATGGCTACACCTTC
CASSAYRGENYGYTF
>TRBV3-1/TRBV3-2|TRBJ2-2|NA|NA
TGTGCCAGCGGAAGACACCTTTCCGGGGAGCTGTTTTTT
CASGRHLSGELFF
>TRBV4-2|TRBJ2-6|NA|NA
TGTGCCAGCAGCCAAGATGCCCGAGGAGCCTCTGGGGCCAACGTCCTGACTTTC
CASSQDARGASGANVLTF
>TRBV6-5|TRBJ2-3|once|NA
TGTGCCAGCCAGCGAGTGGGAGGCACAGATACGCAGTATTTT
CASQRVGGTDTQYF
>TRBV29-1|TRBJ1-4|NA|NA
TGCAGCGGCGCGGAGAGGGCCAATGAAAAACTGTTTTTT
CSGAERANEKLFF
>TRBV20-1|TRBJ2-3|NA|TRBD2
TGCAGTGCTAGTTCTGTGAAGCGGGAGAGTTTCACAGATACGCAGTATTTT
CSASSVKRESFTDTQYF
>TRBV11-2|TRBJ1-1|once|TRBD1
TGTGCCAGCAGCTTAGATTCGGCCCCGGGACAGCTCATGAACACTGAAGCTTTCTTT
CASSLDSAPGQLMNTEAFF
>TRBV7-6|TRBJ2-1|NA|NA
TGTGCCAGCAGCTTAGCCCCGGGAACGGTTCCTGAGCAGTTCTTC
CASSLAPGTVPEQFF
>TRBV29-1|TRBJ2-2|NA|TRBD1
TGCAGCGTTGAAACTACAGGGGGCAGGACCGGGGAGCTGTTTTTT
CSVETTGGRTGELFF
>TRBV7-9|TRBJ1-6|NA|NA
TGTGCCAGCAGCTCAGAGGGCGTGACCTATAATTCACCCCTCCACTTT
CASSSEGVTYNSPLHF
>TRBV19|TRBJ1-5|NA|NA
TGTGCCAGTAGTGGCCGTGGGGGGGACGGGGCGAACGGCAATCAGCCCCAGCATTTT
CASSGRGGDGANGNQPQHF
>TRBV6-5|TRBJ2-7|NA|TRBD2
TGTGCCAGCACGCCAGGGACTAGCGGGAGAGTGGGGCAGTACTTC
CASTPGTSGRVGQYF
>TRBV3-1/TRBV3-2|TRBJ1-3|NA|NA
TGTGCCAGCAGCGCCTGGAGCAGGGATCGACGAAACACCATATATTTT
CASSAWSRDRRNTIYF
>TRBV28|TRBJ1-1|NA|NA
TGTGCCAGCGCGGTGAACACTGAAGCTTTCTTT
CASAVNTEAFF
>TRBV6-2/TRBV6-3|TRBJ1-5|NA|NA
TGTGCCAGCAGTTATGGTACGGGAATTGGCAATCAGCCCCAGCATTTT
CASSYGTGIGNQPQHF
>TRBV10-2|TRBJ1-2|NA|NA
TGCGCCAGCAGAGGACAGCCTATTAACTATGGCTACACCTTC
CASRGQPINYGYTF
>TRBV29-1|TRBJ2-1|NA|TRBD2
TGCAGCGTTGAAAGGAGAGGACTAGCGGGAGTCGGTGAGCAGTTCTTC
CSVERRGLAGVGEQFF